The rows below give T cell receptor beta chains drawn from one sample of a study of cytomegalovirus exposure and HLA in healthy donors. Measured with immunoSEQ multiplex PCR; TCRdb has only the in-frame clones, and not every one. The sample has 75,000 to 95,000 clones; roughly 63% are singletons. Sequencing was performed on PBMCs. These receptors were taken from a woman aged 45-65 years in good health and CMV-seropositive. Each CDR3 is given with its conserved first and last residue. The order of the fields is D gene, clone size, J gene, V gene, CDR3 DNA, CDR3 protein. The D gene is left open where the match is weak. Expanded clones are given a class, and other clones once, few, many or no size at all.

d_gene: NA
abundance: once
j_gene: TRBJ2-7
v_gene: TRBV7-9
CDR3nt: TGTGCCAGCAGCCCCAAAAACAGGGTTTACGAGCAGTACTTC
CDR3aa: CASSPKNRVYEQYF

d_gene: NA
abundance: NA
j_gene: TRBJ1-4
v_gene: TRBV6-1
CDR3nt: TGTGCCAGCAGGCACGCCTACGCAACTAATGAAAAACTGTTTTTT
CDR3aa: CASRHAYATNEKLFF

d_gene: TRBD1
abundance: few
j_gene: TRBJ2-7
v_gene: TRBV18
CDR3nt: TGTGCCAGCTCACCTCCCGGGACAGGGCCAAACGAGCAGTACTTC
CDR3aa: CASSPPGTGPNEQYF

d_gene: NA
abundance: NA
j_gene: TRBJ2-7
v_gene: TRBV28
CDR3nt: TGTGCCAGCACCCAACAGACGGATTCCTACGAGCAGTACTTC
CDR3aa: CASTQQTDSYEQYF

d_gene: TRBD2
abundance: NA
j_gene: TRBJ2-7
v_gene: TRBV14
CDR3nt: TGTGCCAGCAGCCAGGCTCTAGCGGGGGCTGGAGAGCAGTACTTC
CDR3aa: CASSQALAGAGEQYF

d_gene: NA
abundance: NA
j_gene: TRBJ2-1
v_gene: TRBV28
CDR3nt: TGTGCCAGCAGTTTTCCCTTGGGGGCCCCCTCCTACAATGAGCAGTTCTTC
CDR3aa: CASSFPLGAPSYNEQFF

d_gene: TRBD1
abundance: NA
j_gene: TRBJ2-3
v_gene: TRBV29-1
CDR3nt: TGCAGCGTTGTCCCGGGACAGAGGGCAGATACGCAGTATTTT
CDR3aa: CSVVPGQRADTQYF

d_gene: TRBD1
abundance: few
j_gene: TRBJ1-1
v_gene: TRBV9
CDR3nt: TGTGCCAGCAGCGAGGGACAGGGAACTGAAGCTTTCTTT
CDR3aa: CASSEGQGTEAFF

d_gene: TRBD1
abundance: NA
j_gene: TRBJ1-1
v_gene: TRBV19
CDR3nt: TGTGCCAGTATCATCTCCGGGACAGGGGCATACGGCACTGAAGCTTTCTTT
CDR3aa: CASIISGTGAYGTEAFF

d_gene: TRBD1
abundance: NA
j_gene: TRBJ2-2
v_gene: TRBV23-1
CDR3nt: TGCGCCAAGATGACAGGGATGGAGGAGCTGTTTTTT
CDR3aa: CAKMTGMEELFF

d_gene: NA
abundance: few
j_gene: TRBJ1-1
v_gene: TRBV6-5
CDR3nt: TGTGCCAGCAGTTACTCGCTCGTGACACCAGATACCAAAGCTTTCTTT
CDR3aa: CASSYSLVTPDTKAFF

d_gene: TRBD1
abundance: NA
j_gene: TRBJ1-4
v_gene: TRBV14
CDR3nt: TGTGCCAGCAGCCAACCAGGGGGCGTCCTTGAAAAACTGTTTTTT
CDR3aa: CASSQPGGVLEKLFF

d_gene: NA
abundance: NA
j_gene: TRBJ2-1
v_gene: TRBV4-3
CDR3nt: TGCGCCAGCAGCCAAGACAGGGTCACCTACAATGAGCAGTTCTTC
CDR3aa: CASSQDRVTYNEQFF

d_gene: NA
abundance: few
j_gene: TRBJ2-7
v_gene: TRBV29-1
CDR3nt: TGCAGCGTTGGGGGCCCTTTGCCCTACGAGCAGTACTTC
CDR3aa: CSVGGPLPYEQYF

d_gene: NA
abundance: few
j_gene: TRBJ1-3
v_gene: TRBV18
CDR3nt: TGTGCCAGCTCACCACCTGCTATGTCTGGAAACACCATATATTTT
CDR3aa: CASSPPAMSGNTIYF

d_gene: TRBD1
abundance: once
j_gene: TRBJ1-4
v_gene: TRBV29-1
CDR3nt: TGCAGCGTTGTTGGGACAGGGGGTGAAAAACTGTTTTTT
CDR3aa: CSVVGTGGEKLFF

d_gene: TRBD2
abundance: NA
j_gene: TRBJ2-2
v_gene: TRBV14
CDR3nt: TGTGCCAGCAGCCAACGGGGGGGGAACACCGGGGAGCTGTTTTTT
CDR3aa: CASSQRGGNTGELFF

d_gene: NA
abundance: NA
j_gene: TRBJ1-2
v_gene: TRBV7-9
CDR3nt: TGTGCCAGCAGCTCCGGAGAGGGCTATGGCTACACCTTC
CDR3aa: CASSSGEGYGYTF

d_gene: NA
abundance: NA
j_gene: TRBJ2-3
v_gene: TRBV6-6
CDR3nt: TGTGCCAGCAGTGTCCATGATGGGCTGGGCACAGATACACAGTATTTT
CDR3aa: CASSVHDGLGTDTQYF

d_gene: TRBD2
abundance: NA
j_gene: TRBJ2-5
v_gene: TRBV29-1
CDR3nt: TGCAGCGTTGACACTAGCGGGCAGACCCAGTACTTC
CDR3aa: CSVDTSGQTQYF

d_gene: TRBD2
abundance: once
j_gene: TRBJ2-3
v_gene: TRBV7-2
CDR3nt: TGTGCCAGCAGCTTAGTTAGCGGGGGGGCCACAGATACGCAGTATTTT
CDR3aa: CASSLVSGGATDTQYF

d_gene: NA
abundance: NA
j_gene: TRBJ2-1
v_gene: TRBV28
CDR3nt: TGTGCCAGCAGTTTTGGGCGCGTCGGCAATGAGCAGTTCTTC
CDR3aa: CASSFGRVGNEQFF

d_gene: TRBD2
abundance: NA
j_gene: TRBJ2-1
v_gene: TRBV19
CDR3nt: TGTGCCAGCGAGCGGGGGGGCGGTAATGAGCAGTTCTTC
CDR3aa: CASERGGGNEQFF

d_gene: TRBD2
abundance: NA
j_gene: TRBJ2-3
v_gene: TRBV10-1
CDR3nt: TGCGCCAGCAGTGAGTCCCTAGCGGGGGGCACAGATACGCAGTATTTT
CDR3aa: CASSESLAGGTDTQYF

d_gene: NA
abundance: NA
j_gene: TRBJ1-4
v_gene: TRBV4-3
CDR3nt: TGCGCCAGCAGCCAGGCACCGGGGGGAACTAATGAAAAACTGTTTTTT
CDR3aa: CASSQAPGGTNEKLFF

d_gene: NA
abundance: NA
j_gene: TRBJ1-2
v_gene: TRBV10-3
CDR3nt: TGTGCCATCAGTGAGTCAGCGGTCTATGGCTACACCTTC
CDR3aa: CAISESAVYGYTF

d_gene: NA
abundance: NA
j_gene: TRBJ2-2
v_gene: TRBV5-1
CDR3nt: TGCGCCAGCAGCTTGGGTACTCAGAACACCGGGGAGCTGTTTTTT
CDR3aa: CASSLGTQNTGELFF

d_gene: TRBD1
abundance: few
j_gene: TRBJ1-2
v_gene: TRBV6-1
CDR3nt: TGTGCCACAAGATCCGGGACAGGGGGCCTCTATGGCTACACCTTC
CDR3aa: CATRSGTGGLYGYTF

d_gene: TRBD1
abundance: once
j_gene: TRBJ1-1
v_gene: TRBV15
CDR3nt: TGTGCCACCAGCAGAGGAGGGGGTGAGGGACAGGGCGGAGATAGGGGCACTGAAGCTTTCTTT
CDR3aa: CATSRGGGEGQGGDRGTEAFF

d_gene: NA
abundance: NA
j_gene: TRBJ2-3
v_gene: TRBV5-1
CDR3nt: TGCGCCAGCAGCTTGACGGAGAAAGATACGCAGTATTTT
CDR3aa: CASSLTEKDTQYF

d_gene: TRBD1
abundance: NA
j_gene: TRBJ2-1
v_gene: TRBV9
CDR3nt: TGTGCCAGCAGCGTAGCTGGGACAGTAACCTACAATGAGCAGTTCTTC
CDR3aa: CASSVAGTVTYNEQFF

d_gene: TRBD2
abundance: NA
j_gene: TRBJ2-3
v_gene: TRBV28
CDR3nt: TGTGCCAGCAGTCCATCCGAAAGCGGGGACTTTACAGATACGCAGTATTTT
CDR3aa: CASSPSESGDFTDTQYF

d_gene: NA
abundance: NA
j_gene: TRBJ2-3
v_gene: TRBV5-6
CDR3nt: TGTGCCAGCAGCTTGCCCGGACAGGGAGGGGATACGCAGTATTTT
CDR3aa: CASSLPGQGGDTQYF

d_gene: TRBD2
abundance: NA
j_gene: TRBJ2-1
v_gene: TRBV6-5
CDR3nt: TGTGCCAGCAGTTACTCGATGGGGGGGGGCTACAATGAGCAGTTCTTC
CDR3aa: CASSYSMGGGYNEQFF

d_gene: TRBD1
abundance: NA
j_gene: TRBJ1-2
v_gene: TRBV7-2
CDR3nt: TGTGCCAGCAGCCCGCCGGGACAGGGCGTCTATGGCTACACCTTC
CDR3aa: CASSPPGQGVYGYTF

d_gene: TRBD2
abundance: NA
j_gene: TRBJ2-7
v_gene: TRBV4-1
CDR3nt: TGCGCCAGCAGCCAAGACCTAGCGGGGGTCGAGCAGTACTTC
CDR3aa: CASSQDLAGVEQYF

d_gene: TRBD2
abundance: NA
j_gene: TRBJ2-7
v_gene: TRBV14
CDR3nt: TGTGCCAGCAGCCCGGGGGACTACTCCTACGAGCAGTACTTC
CDR3aa: CASSPGDYSYEQYF

d_gene: NA
abundance: NA
j_gene: TRBJ1-1
v_gene: TRBV15
CDR3nt: TGTGCCACCAGCAGCCGGGACCAGGGGTCAGTTGGCACTGAAGCTTTCTTT
CDR3aa: CATSSRDQGSVGTEAFF

d_gene: TRBD1
abundance: NA
j_gene: TRBJ1-4
v_gene: TRBV2
CDR3nt: TGTGCCAGCCGCCGCCTCCCGGGACAGGGGTACGAAAAACTGTTTTTT
CDR3aa: CASRRLPGQGYEKLFF

d_gene: NA
abundance: NA
j_gene: TRBJ2-7
v_gene: TRBV4-2
CDR3nt: TGTGCCAGCAGCCAAGATAAAGACAGCTCCTACGAGCAGTACTTC
CDR3aa: CASSQDKDSSYEQYF

d_gene: TRBD1
abundance: NA
j_gene: TRBJ2-3
v_gene: TRBV30
CDR3nt: TGTGCCTGGGACGGACAGGGGTTTGCAGATACGCAGTATTTT
CDR3aa: CAWDGQGFADTQYF

d_gene: NA
abundance: NA
j_gene: TRBJ1-6
v_gene: TRBV4-2
CDR3nt: TGTGCCAGCAGCCAAGAAGTTCTCAGGGTTGGTTCACCCCTCCACTTT
CDR3aa: CASSQEVLRVGSPLHF

d_gene: TRBD2
abundance: NA
j_gene: TRBJ2-1
v_gene: TRBV4-2
CDR3nt: TGTGCCAGCAGCCAAGGGATACTAGCGGGTCCCCGCTCCTACAATGAGCAGTTCTTC
CDR3aa: CASSQGILAGPRSYNEQFF

d_gene: NA
abundance: NA
j_gene: TRBJ2-7
v_gene: TRBV28
CDR3nt: TGTGCCAGCACCCTACCAGGGCCCTACGAGCAGTACTTC
CDR3aa: CASTLPGPYEQYF

d_gene: TRBD1
abundance: NA
j_gene: TRBJ2-5
v_gene: TRBV10-3
CDR3nt: TGTGCCATCAGTGACGACAGGGGGGGTCAAGAGACCCAGTACTTC
CDR3aa: CAISDDRGGQETQYF

d_gene: NA
abundance: few
j_gene: TRBJ1-5
v_gene: TRBV27
CDR3nt: TGTGCCAGCAGTTCCGAGCAAGGGAGTCAGCCCCAGCATTTT
CDR3aa: CASSSEQGSQPQHF